A selection of T cell receptor beta chains follows, all from one sample in a study of cytomegalovirus exposure and HLA in healthy donors. The repertoire was sequenced with immunoSEQ multiplex PCR; TCRdb's copy has only in-frame clones and lacks some. The sample shows more than 200,000 clones, approximately 70% of them seen only once. Sequencing was carried out using PBMCs. The receptors here all came from a man aged 40-49 years in good health and CMV-seropositive. Each CDR3 is given with its conserved first and last residue. A D gene is named only where the DNA matches it firmly. Expanded clones get a size class; other rows say once, few or many, or leave the size out.

j_call clone_size d_call v_call cdr3_aa cdr3_nt
TRBJ1-2 . . TRBV4-1 CASSQDQGGTGIGYTF TGCGCCAGCAGCCAAGATCAAGGAGGGACTGGGATTGGCTACACCTTC
TRBJ2-7 . . TRBV5-6 CASSLAGQGSSYEQYF TGTGCCAGCAGCTTGGCTGGTCAGGGCAGCTCCTACGAGCAGTACTTC
TRBJ1-1 . TRBD1 TRBV4-1 CASSHQGQGGTEAFF TGCGCCAGCAGCCATCAAGGACAGGGTGGCACTGAAGCTTTCTTT
TRBJ1-4 . . TRBV2 CASSKQAATNEKLFF TGTGCCAGCAGTAAACAGGCGGCAACTAATGAAAAACTGTTTTTT
TRBJ2-1 . . TRBV6-5 CASSYFLLAGHNEQFF TGTGCCAGCAGTTACTTTCTCCTAGCCGGCCACAATGAGCAGTTCTTC
TRBJ1-1 . . TRBV4-1 CASSQFQGGAFF TGCGCCAGCAGCCAGTTCCAGGGTGGAGCTTTCTTT
TRBJ2-3 once . TRBV7-3 CASSLLGGGTDTQYF TGTGCCAGCAGTCTCCTAGGGGGGGGCACAGATACGCAGTATTTT
TRBJ1-2 . . TRBV7-2 CASSFQGSSNYGYTF TGTGCCAGCAGCTTTCAGGGGTCTAGTAACTATGGCTACACCTTC
TRBJ2-2 . TRBD1 TRBV6-1 CASSSRGPGTGELFF TGTGCCAGCAGCAGCAGGGGGCCAGGGACCGGGGAGCTGTTTTTT
TRBJ1-1 . . TRBV5-1 CASSVRDTGLSAEAFF TGCGCCAGCAGCGTCCGGGACACTGGGCTTAGCGCTGAAGCTTTCTTT
TRBJ2-7 . . TRBV7-2 CASSSSGLGSGVEQYF TGTGCCAGCAGCTCTAGTGGGTTGGGGTCGGGGGTCGAGCAGTACTTC
TRBJ1-2 . . TRBV25-1 CASSRSVGSVGYTF TGTGCCAGCAGCCGAAGTGTCGGGAGCGTCGGCTACACCTTC
TRBJ2-7 few TRBD2 TRBV6-1 CASSSRTSGGYEQYF TGTGCCAGCAGTTCCCGGACTAGCGGGGGCTACGAGCAGTACTTC
TRBJ1-1 . . TRBV29-1 CSGREGSHDAFF TGCAGCGGGAGGGAAGGCAGCCATGACGCTTTCTTT
TRBJ2-1 few TRBD2 TRBV9 CASSQTSGGGGEQFF TGTGCCAGCAGCCAGACTAGCGGGGGCGGGGGTGAGCAGTTCTTC
TRBJ1-3 . TRBD1 TRBV7-9 CASSLDRGAGSGNTIYF TGTGCCAGCAGTTTGGACAGGGGAGCTGGCTCTGGAAACACCATATATTTT
TRBJ1-1 . TRBD1 TRBV19 CASRAVDRGNPNTEAFF TGTGCCAGTAGAGCCGTGGACAGGGGGAATCCGAACACTGAAGCTTTCTTT
TRBJ2-7 once TRBD1 TRBV19 CASTAGQGNYEQYF TGTGCCAGTACCGCCGGACAGGGGAACTACGAGCAGTACTTC
TRBJ1-2 . TRBD1 TRBV5-4 CASSLARTGGVSGYTF TGTGCCAGCAGCTTGGCGCGGACAGGGGGAGTTAGTGGCTACACCTTC
TRBJ1-6 . . TRBV7-3 CASSPGLISPLHF TGTGCCAGCAGCCCCGGACTGATTTCACCCCTCCACTTT
TRBJ2-7 . . TRBV9 CASSVEDWPYEQYF TGTGCCAGCAGCGTTGAGGACTGGCCCTACGAGCAGTACTTC
TRBJ2-7 . . TRBV6-5 CASSWLGEQYF TGTGCCAGCAGTTGGCTCGGGGAGCAGTACTTC
TRBJ1-1 . . TRBV25-1 CASSEGGWNTEAFF TGTGCCAGCAGTGAAGGGGGCTGGAACACTGAAGCTTTCTTT
TRBJ2-5 . TRBD2 TRBV2 CASSEIAGVLPETQYF TGTGCCAGCAGTGAGATAGCGGGGGTCCTTCCAGAGACCCAGTACTTC
TRBJ1-1 once . TRBV19 CASSISRNTEAFF TGTGCCAGTAGTATTAGCAGGAACACTGAAGCTTTCTTT
TRBJ1-3 . . TRBV15 CATSRDMRFEAGNTIYF TGTGCCACCAGCAGAGATATGAGGTTTGAAGCTGGAAACACCATATATTTT
TRBJ2-3 once . TRBV27 CASSFSLGLGRTDTQYF TGTGCCAGCAGCTTCTCCCTCGGGCTGGGGCGGACAGATACGCAGTATTTT
TRBJ1-1 . . TRBV27 CASSFRGTEAFF TGTGCCAGCAGTTTCCGGGGGACTGAAGCTTTCTTT
TRBJ2-7 . TRBD1 TRBV6-5 CASGTGVYEQYF TGTGCCAGTGGGACAGGGGTGTACGAGCAGTACTTC
TRBJ1-5 . . TRBV7-2 CASSLLLTDSNQPQHF TGTGCCAGCAGCCTATTACTGACAGATAGCAATCAGCCCCAGCATTTT
TRBJ1-1 . TRBD1 TRBV7-2 CASSFYRGEAFF TGTGCCAGCAGCTTTTACAGGGGTGAAGCTTTCTTT
TRBJ2-7 . TRBD2 TRBV7-6 CASSPILAGASYEQYF TGTGCCAGCAGCCCTATACTAGCGGGGGCCTCCTACGAGCAGTACTTC
TRBJ1-4 few TRBD1 TRBV27 CASSPWTGGIGEKLFF TGTGCCAGCAGTCCCTGGACAGGGGGCATAGGTGAAAAACTGTTTTTT
TRBJ2-3 . . TRBV4-2 CASSQGGTGSPDTQYF TGTGCCAGCAGCCAAGGGGGAACAGGGAGCCCAGATACGCAGTATTTT
TRBJ1-1 . TRBD1 TRBV4-2 CASSFTGGLFITEAFF TGTGCCAGCAGCTTCACAGGGGGCCTCTTTATCACTGAAGCTTTCTTT
TRBJ1-1 few TRBD1 TRBV5-1 CASSFTARGTGGTEAFF TGCGCCAGCAGCTTCACCGCAAGGGGGACAGGAGGCACTGAAGCTTTCTTT
TRBJ1-5 . TRBD1 TRBV19 CASSPWGGQGFNQPQHF TGTGCCAGTAGTCCTTGGGGGGGACAGGGGTTCAATCAGCCCCAGCATTTT
TRBJ1-2 . TRBD1 TRBV5-1 CASSLSTGDYGYTF TGCGCCAGCAGCTTATCGACAGGGGACTATGGCTACACCTTC
TRBJ2-3 . TRBD2 TRBV19 CATSGTSGEDTQYF TGTGCCACTTCGGGGACTAGCGGGGAAGATACGCAGTATTTT
TRBJ2-4 few TRBD1 TRBV5-6 CASSLTGQGGIQYF TGTGCCAGCAGCTTGACGGGACAGGGTGGCATTCAGTACTTC
TRBJ1-1 . . TRBV18 CASSTLLVNTEAFF TGTGCCAGCTCTACTCTTCTGGTGAACACTGAAGCTTTCTTT
TRBJ2-7 . TRBD2 TRBV6-5 CASSYGWGGSYEQYF TGTGCCAGCAGTTACGGGTGGGGAGGGTCCTACGAGCAGTACTTC
TRBJ2-7 . TRBD1 TRBV28 CASSLGGQSSYEQYF TGTGCCAGCAGTTTAGGGGGACAGAGCTCCTACGAGCAGTACTTC
TRBJ1-2 . TRBD1 TRBV5-4 CASSLGRPGGPDGYTF TGTGCCAGCAGCTTAGGGCGACCAGGGGGCCCTGATGGCTACACCTTC
TRBJ2-3 . TRBD2 TRBV9 CASSAPLQAGGSDTQYF TGTGCCAGCAGCGCCCCCCTCCAAGCGGGGGGATCAGATACGCAGTATTTT